This TCR beta chain was sequenced for a study of blood T cell repertoires in COVID-19. Overall study context: Researchers got acute and convalescent COVID-19 samples from the United States, Italy and Spain.

Germline-derived CDR1 and CDR2 are LNHDA and SQIVND (reference sequence). This CDR3 has 19 amino acids. V lost 3 bases and J lost 4; bases outside the gene matches: 13. Here immunoSEQ multiplex PCR was the method, and the copy in TCRdb shows in-frame clones only, minus some. The table has 250,000 or so clones, approximately 84% seen once. V gene TRBV19 combines with J gene TRBJ2-3; 13 positions match TRBD2. This sequence was found in a woman in her forties or fifties who had been exposed to COVID-19. Sequencing was done on a sample of PBMCs or T cells enriched from blood (not recorded which). The CDR3 protein is CASSIRAPGLAGVADTQYF. CDR3 coding DNA: TGTGCCAGTAGTATTAGGGCCCCCGGACTAGCGGGGGTGGCAGATACGCAGTATTTT.